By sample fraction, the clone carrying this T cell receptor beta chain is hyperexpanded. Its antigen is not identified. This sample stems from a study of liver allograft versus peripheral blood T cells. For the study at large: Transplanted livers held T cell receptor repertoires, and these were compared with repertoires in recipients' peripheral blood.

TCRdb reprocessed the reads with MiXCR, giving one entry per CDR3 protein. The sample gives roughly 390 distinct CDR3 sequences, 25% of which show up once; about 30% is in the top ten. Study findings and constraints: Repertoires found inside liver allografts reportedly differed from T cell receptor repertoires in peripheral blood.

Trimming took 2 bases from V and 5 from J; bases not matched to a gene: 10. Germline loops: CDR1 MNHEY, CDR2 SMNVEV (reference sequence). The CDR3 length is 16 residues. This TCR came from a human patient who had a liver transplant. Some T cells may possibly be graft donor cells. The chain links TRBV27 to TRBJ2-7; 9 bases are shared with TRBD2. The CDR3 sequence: CASSLLAGGPLDEQYF. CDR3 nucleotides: TGTGCCAGCAGTTTACTGGCGGGAGGGCCTTTGGACGAGCAGTACTTC.